What follows describes a single T cell receptor (beta chain). These data belong to a study of CD8 T cells in Susac syndrome. TEMRA cells were FACS-enriched, while CD8+ and CD4+ T cells were negatively isolated. RNA in amounts of about 0.45 to 1 ug was reverse transcribed with random hexamers. An immunoSEQ multiplex PCR amplified TCR beta CDR3 over 54 Vbeta and 13 Jbeta. TCRdb called the immunoSEQ multiplex PCR reads again in MiXCR, with one record for every CDR3 protein. The sample has 150,000 to 200,000 distinct CDR3 sequences; almost 96% are singletons. This clonotype originated in a human donor with Susac syndrome. The material sequenced was CD4+ T cells from PBMCs.

CDR3 sequence reads: CSERTGDYGYTF. The CDR3 DNA reads TGCAGCGAGAGGACAGGGGACTATGGCTACACCTTC. The rearrangement joins TRBV29-1 to TRBJ1-2; 9 nucleotides align to TRBD1. CDR3 length: 12 residues. Looked up from germline, CDR1 is SQVTM and CDR2 is ANQGSEA. Unmatched junction bases numbered 3, after V lost 7 bases and J lost 3 bases.